The next 20 T cell receptor beta chains were all read from a single sample in a study of T cell responses to AZD1222 COVID-19 vaccine. The assay was immunoSEQ multiplex PCR, and TCRdb's table has in-frame clones only and misses some. The sample records about 140,000 clones, over 75% being singletons. The sample was peripheral blood, taken on day 0 of AZD1222 vaccination. All receptors come from an adult in good health.

The chain joins TRBV27 to TRBJ1-6, with D uncertain. V was clipped by 7 bases and J by 5 bases, with 12 bases between them. The CDR3 consists of 14 residues. Germline loops: CDR1 MNHEY, CDR2 SMNVEV (reference sequence). This CDR3 is CASTRWVDNSPLHF. Written as DNA, the CDR3 is TGTGCCAGCACCCGATGGGTAGATAATTCACCCCTCCACTTT.

The J gene is TRBJ2-7, the V gene TRBV7-9; 8 bases fit TRBD2. The germline V gene encodes CDR1 SEHNR and CDR2 FQNEAQ (reference sequence). The CDR3 covers 14 residues. The trim removed 5 bases at V and 6 bases at J, leaving 9 bases unmatched. The CDR3 spells CASSQPGLASEQYF. As DNA, the CDR3 is TGTGCCAGCAGCCAGCCCGGACTAGCCTCCGAGCAGTACTTC.

In the case of this clone: This CDR3 is also generated by other DNA sequences in the sample. The chain carries TRBV5-1 and TRBJ2-1, with D hard to call. V shed 0 bases and J shed 1 base, with 5 bases lying between them. The CDR3 is 14 residues long. Looked up from germline, CDR1 is SGHRS and CDR2 is YFSETQ. CDR3 in DNA: TGCGCCAGCAGCTTGGCGGGTTCCTACAATGAGCAGTTCTTC. Translating it yields CASSLAGSYNEQFF.

V and J are TRBV6-4 and TRBJ1-1, with D perhaps TRBD1 (6 bases). Germline V lookup: CDR1 MRHNA, CDR2 SNTAGT. CDR3 length equals 13 residues. Trimming removed 4 bases from V and 4 bases from J, with 10 bases in between. CDR3 DNA sequence: TGTGCCAGCAGTGCGGGGGCGCGCACTGAAGCTTTCTTT. Encoded protein: CASSAGARTEAFF.

The gene calls are TRBV29-1 and TRBJ2-2, with D perhaps being TRBD1 or TRBD2 (5 bases each). The CDR3 runs 15 residues. The germline gives CDR1 SQVTM, CDR2 ANQGSEA. V lost 1 base and J lost 2, with 11 bases in between. As DNA, the CDR3 is TGCAGCGTTGAAGCCGCAGGGACCAACACCGGGGAGCTGTTTTTT. Translation gives CSVEAAGTNTGELFF.

J is TRBJ1-5 and V is TRBV27; 10 bases are shared with TRBD1. V lost 8 bases to trimming and J lost 2 bases; unmatched junction nucleotides: 3. The CDR3 covers 14 residues. Germline V CDR1 and CDR2: MNHEY, SMNVEV (reference sequence). The CDR3: CASRGTGGNQPQHF. The CDR3 nucleotides read TGTGCCAGCCGCGGGACAGGGGGCAATCAGCCCCAGCATTTT.

This chain connects TRBV11-1 to TRBJ1-2; D perhaps matches TRBD1 (5 bases). The CDR3 is made up of 14 amino acids. Trimming pared 5 bases from V and 3 bases from J, leaving 13 bases between. CDR1 is SGHAT, CDR2 FQDESV, per germline (reference sequence). The CDR3 coding sequence is TGTGCCAGCAGCCCAACTGACAGCTACTATGGCTACACCTTC. It specifies CASSPTDSYYGYTF.

The chain is built from TRBV5-1 and TRBJ1-1; D may be TRBD1 (5 bases). This CDR3 spans 16 amino acids. The germline gives CDR1 SGHRS, CDR2 YFSETQ. Trimming took 0 bases from V and 5 from J, leaving 17 bases between them. CDR3 DNA sequence: TGCGCCAGCAGCTTGGCCCCCCAGGGTATAGGGACTGAAGCTTTCTTT. Protein: CASSLAPQGIGTEAFF. Drawing the rest from reference TRBV5-1 and TRBJ1-1, the complete variable domain is KAGVTQTPRYLIKTRGQQVTLSCSPISGHRSVSWYQQTPGQGLQFLFEYFSETQRNKGNFPGRFSGRQFSNSRSEMNVSTLELGDSALYLCASSLAPQGIGTEAFFGQGTRLTVV.

The CDR3 sequence is CASSYAVGANVLTF. In DNA, the CDR3 is TGTGCCAGCAGTTACGCGGTCGGGGCCAACGTCCTGACTTTC. V gene TRBV6-2 or TRBV6-3 combines with J gene TRBJ2-6; no definite D call. The ends were cut back, 2 bases at V and 4 bases at J, with 6 bases in the middle. Germline V gene data show CDR1 as MNHEY and CDR2 as SVGEGT. This CDR3 is 14 amino acids long.

The chain carries TRBV12-3 or TRBV12-4 and TRBJ1-3; no reliable D call. This CDR3 comprises 13 residues. V shed 5 bases and J shed 2 bases, with 7 bases lying between them. The CDR3 is CASSLDTGNTIYF. The CDR3, as DNA: TGTGCCAGCAGTCTCGATACTGGAAACACCATATATTTT.

The chain joins TRBV13 to TRBJ2-5; D not resolved. The CDR3 spans 14 residues. Trimming took 1 base from V and 2 from J, leaving 8 bases between them. The germline CDR1 and CDR2 sequences are PRHDT and FYEKMQ (reference sequence). The CDR3 protein is CASSLERAQETQYF. The CDR3 DNA sequence: TGTGCCAGCAGCTTAGAAAGGGCTCAAGAGACCCAGTACTTC.

The gene calls are TRBV2 and TRBJ1-1; D remains ambiguous. This CDR3 contains 15 residues. Trimming removed 6 bases from V and 3 bases from J, with 17 bases in between. Germline values: CDR1 SNHLY, CDR2 FYNNEI. As DNA, the CDR3 is TGTGCCAGCAGGCCACTGACGGGCGGGCACACTGAAGCTTTCTTT. The encoded protein is CASRPLTGGHTEAFF.

This clone showed up just once. V gene TRBV19 combines with J gene TRBJ1-2; 8 nucleotides match TRBD1. Looked up from germline, CDR1 is LNHDA and CDR2 is SQIVND (reference sequence). The CDR3 runs to 13 residues. V trimming: 6 bases; J trimming: 7 bases; junction bases outside the gene matches: 7. The CDR3 protein is CASRSSGGPGYTF. Here the CDR3 DNA reads TGTGCCAGTAGGTCATCAGGGGGCCCTGGCTACACCTTC.

This chain connects TRBV6-2 or TRBV6-3 to TRBJ2-3; no definite D call. There are 14 residues in the CDR3. V lost 3 bases and J lost 2, with 9 bases in between. The germline V gene has CDR1 MNHEY and CDR2 SVGEGT. The CDR3 region is CASSYSNPTDTQYF. The CDR3 coding sequence is TGTGCCAGCAGTTATTCGAACCCCACAGATACGCAGTATTTT.

V and J are TRBV28 and TRBJ1-1; maybe TRBD1 (5 bases). V was cut by 3 bases and J by 8 bases, with 19 bases left in between. Germline CDR1 and CDR2: MDHEN and SYDVKM. The CDR3 runs 15 residues. This CDR3 is CASSFRLKGQPEAFF. DNA for the CDR3: TGTGCCAGCAGTTTCCGGCTTAAGGGGCAACCAGAAGCTTTCTTT.

The CDR3 nucleotides read TGTGCTAGTGGTTCAGAGCTTTCGACCTACAATGAGCAGTTCTTC. It yields the protein CASGSELSTYNEQFF. The V gene is TRBV12-5, the J gene TRBJ2-1; no clear D. Germline CDR1 reads LGHNT; CDR2 reads FRNRAP. The CDR3 spans 15 residues. Trimming took 4 bases from V and 2 from J, leaving 12 bases between them.

The chain employs TRBV2 and TRBJ1-2; D call uncertain. V lost 3 bases to trimming and J lost 6 bases, with 5 bases between them. The CDR3 runs to 11 residues. The germline gives CDR1 SNHLY, CDR2 FYNNEI. The CDR3 DNA reads TGTGCCAGCAGTGATGGGAATGGCTACACCTTC. Translated: CASSDGNGYTF.

The rearrangement links TRBV6-1 to TRBJ1-1, with 9 nucleotides matching TRBD1. The CDR3 is 16 amino acids. Trimming at V came to 4 bases and at J to 6 bases, leaving 12 bases not matched to a gene. CDR1 and CDR2 from the germline V gene are MNHNS and SASEGT. The CDR3 is CASSVLPGQGRAEAFF. CDR3 DNA: TGTGCCAGCAGTGTCCTACCGGGACAGGGAAGAGCTGAAGCTTTCTTT.

This rearrangement joins TRBV28 to TRBJ1-3, with 8 bases matching TRBD1. This CDR3 has 15 amino acids. Germline V CDR1 and CDR2: MDHEN, SYDVKM. Germline trimming cut 4 bases from V and 0 bases from J; bases unmatched to any gene: 2. Here the CDR3 reads CASSWDRYSGNTIYF. CDR3 sequence (DNA): TGTGCCAGCAGTTGGGACAGGTACTCTGGAAACACCATATATTTT.

The gene calls are TRBV14 and TRBJ2-1; tentative D call: TRBD2 (6 bases). Trimming pared 4 bases from V and 3 bases from J, leaving 13 bases between. Per germline, CDR1 SGHDN and CDR2 FVKESK. CDR3 length: 15 residues. The CDR3 is CASSPPGLRYNEQFF. The DNA for the CDR3 is TGTGCCAGCAGCCCCCCGGGACTCCGCTACAATGAGCAGTTCTTC. The entire variable domain, with the rest obtained from reference TRBV14 and TRBJ2-1, is as follows: EAGVTQFPSHSVIEKGQTVTLRCDPISGHDNLYWYRRVMGKEIKFLLHFVKESKQDESGMPNNRFLAERTGGTYSTLKVQPAELEDSGVYFCASSPPGLRYNEQFFGPGTRLTVL.